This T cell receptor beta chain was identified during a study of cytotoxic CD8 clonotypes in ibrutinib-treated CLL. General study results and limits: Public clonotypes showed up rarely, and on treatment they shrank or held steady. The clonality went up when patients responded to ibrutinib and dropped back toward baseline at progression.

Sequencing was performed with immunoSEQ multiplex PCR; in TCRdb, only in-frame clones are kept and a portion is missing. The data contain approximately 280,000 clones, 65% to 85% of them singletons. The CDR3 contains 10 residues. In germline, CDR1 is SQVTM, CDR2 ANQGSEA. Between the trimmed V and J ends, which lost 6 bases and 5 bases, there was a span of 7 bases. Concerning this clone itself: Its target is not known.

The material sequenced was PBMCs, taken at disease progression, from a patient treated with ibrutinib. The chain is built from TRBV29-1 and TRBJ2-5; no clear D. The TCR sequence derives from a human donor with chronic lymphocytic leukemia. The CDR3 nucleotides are TGCAGCGTGAGTTGGGAGACCCAGTACTTC. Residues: CSVSWETQYF.